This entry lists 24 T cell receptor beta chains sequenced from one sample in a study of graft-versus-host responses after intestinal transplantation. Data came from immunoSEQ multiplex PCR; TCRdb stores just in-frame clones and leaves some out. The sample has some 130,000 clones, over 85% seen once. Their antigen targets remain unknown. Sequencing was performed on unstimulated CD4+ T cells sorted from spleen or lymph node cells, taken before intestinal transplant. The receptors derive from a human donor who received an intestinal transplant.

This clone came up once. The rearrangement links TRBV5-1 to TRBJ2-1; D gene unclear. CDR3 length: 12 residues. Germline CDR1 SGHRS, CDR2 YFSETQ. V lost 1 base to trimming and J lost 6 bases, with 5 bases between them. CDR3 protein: CASSLPFNEQFF. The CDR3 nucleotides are TGCGCCAGCAGCTTGCCCTTCAATGAGCAGTTCTTC.

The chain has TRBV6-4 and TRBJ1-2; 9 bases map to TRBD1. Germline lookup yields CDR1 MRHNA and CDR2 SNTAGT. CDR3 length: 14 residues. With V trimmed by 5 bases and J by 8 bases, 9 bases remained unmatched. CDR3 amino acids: CASSYPQGAEGYTF. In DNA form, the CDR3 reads TGTGCCAGCAGTTACCCACAGGGGGCGGAGGGCTACACCTTC.

CDR3 nucleotides: TGTGCCTGGAGCAGGGACAATCAGCCCCAGCATTTT. Its protein is CAWSRDNQPQHF. This sequence joins TRBV30 and TRBJ1-5; perhaps TRBD1 as D (5 bases). Germline V CDR1 and CDR2: GTSNPN, SVGIG (reference sequence). With 3 bases removed from V and 3 bases from J, the gap between germline ends came to 6 bases. CDR3 length: 12 residues.

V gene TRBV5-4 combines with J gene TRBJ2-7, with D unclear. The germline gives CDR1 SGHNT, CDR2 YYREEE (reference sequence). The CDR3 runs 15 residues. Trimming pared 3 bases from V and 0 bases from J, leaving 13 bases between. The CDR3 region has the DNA TGTGCCAGCAGCTCGCCACCAGGTAGCTCCTACGAGCAGTACTTC. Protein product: CASSSPPGSSYEQYF.

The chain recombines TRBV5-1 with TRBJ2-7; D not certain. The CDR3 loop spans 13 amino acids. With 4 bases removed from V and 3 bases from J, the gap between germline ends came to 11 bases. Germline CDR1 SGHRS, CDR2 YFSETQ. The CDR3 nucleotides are TGCGCCAGCAGCCTTTTAGCAGACTACGAGCAGTACTTC. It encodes CASSLLADYEQYF. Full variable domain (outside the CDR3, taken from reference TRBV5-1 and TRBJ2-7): KAGVTQTPRYLIKTRGQQVTLSCSPISGHRSVSWYQQTPGQGLQFLFEYFSETQRNKGNFPGRFSGRQFSNSRSEMNVSTLELGDSALYLCASSLLADYEQYFGPGTRLTVT.

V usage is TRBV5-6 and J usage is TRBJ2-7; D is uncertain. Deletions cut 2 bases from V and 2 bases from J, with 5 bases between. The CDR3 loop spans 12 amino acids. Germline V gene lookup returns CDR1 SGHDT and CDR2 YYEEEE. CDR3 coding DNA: TGTGCCAGCAGCTTTCACACCTACGAGCAGTACTTC. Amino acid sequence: CASSFHTYEQYF.

The CDR3 loop reads CASSWTVNQPQHF. CDR3 coding DNA: TGTGCCAGCAGTTGGACGGTGAATCAGCCCCAGCATTTT. The V call is TRBV6-5, the J call TRBJ1-5, with no clear D. The CDR3 sequence is 13 residues long. Trimming left V 4 bases short and J 4 bases short, with 8 bases between. Germline V CDR1 and CDR2: MNHEY, SVGAGI.

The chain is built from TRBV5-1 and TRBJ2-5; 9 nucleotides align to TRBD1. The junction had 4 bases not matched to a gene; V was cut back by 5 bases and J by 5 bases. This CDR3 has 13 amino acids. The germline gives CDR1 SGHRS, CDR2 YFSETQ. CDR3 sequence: CASRTGGVETQYF. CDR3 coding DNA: TGCGCCAGCAGAACAGGGGGCGTTGAGACCCAGTACTTC.

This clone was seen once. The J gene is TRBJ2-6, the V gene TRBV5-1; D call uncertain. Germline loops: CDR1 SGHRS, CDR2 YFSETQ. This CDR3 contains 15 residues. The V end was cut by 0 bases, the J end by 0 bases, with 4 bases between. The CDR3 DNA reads TGCGCCAGCAGCTTGGAGGGCTCTGGGGCCAACGTCCTGACTTTC. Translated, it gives CASSLEGSGANVLTF.

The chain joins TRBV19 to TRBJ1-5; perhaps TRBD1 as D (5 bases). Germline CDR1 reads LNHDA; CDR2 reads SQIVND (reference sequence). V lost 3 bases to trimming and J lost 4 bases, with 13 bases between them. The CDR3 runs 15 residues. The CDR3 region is CASSIGGDGNQPQHF. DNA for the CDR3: TGTGCCAGTAGTATCGGAGGGGACGGGAATCAGCCCCAGCATTTT.

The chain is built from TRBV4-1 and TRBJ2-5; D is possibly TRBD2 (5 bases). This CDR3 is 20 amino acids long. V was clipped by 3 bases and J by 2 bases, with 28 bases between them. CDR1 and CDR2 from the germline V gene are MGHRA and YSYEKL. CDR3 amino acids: CASSHKPRIGIRPLQETQYF. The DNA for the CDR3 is TGCGCCAGCAGCCATAAACCCCGTATCGGGATACGTCCTTTACAAGAGACCCAGTACTTC.

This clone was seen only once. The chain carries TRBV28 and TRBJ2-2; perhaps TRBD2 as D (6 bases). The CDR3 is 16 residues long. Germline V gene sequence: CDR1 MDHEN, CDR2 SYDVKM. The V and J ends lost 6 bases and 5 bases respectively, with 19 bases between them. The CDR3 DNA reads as TGTGCCAGCAGGGGCGGGGCAGAGGTTGAGACCGGGGAGCTGTTTTTT. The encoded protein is CASRGGAEVETGELFF.

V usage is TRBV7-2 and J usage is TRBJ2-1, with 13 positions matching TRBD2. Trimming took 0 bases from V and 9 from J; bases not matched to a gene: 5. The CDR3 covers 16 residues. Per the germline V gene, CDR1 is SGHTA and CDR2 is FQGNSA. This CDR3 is CASSLATSGRSREQFF. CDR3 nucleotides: TGTGCCAGCAGCTTAGCGACTAGCGGGAGGAGCCGTGAGCAGTTCTTC.

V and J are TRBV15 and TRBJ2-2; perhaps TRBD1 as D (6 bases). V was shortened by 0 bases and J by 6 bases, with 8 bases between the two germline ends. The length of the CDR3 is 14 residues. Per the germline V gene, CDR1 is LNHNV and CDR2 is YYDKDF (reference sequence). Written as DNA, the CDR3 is TGTGCCACCAGCAGAGATAAGGGGGCCGGGGAGCTGTTTTTT. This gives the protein CATSRDKGAGELFF. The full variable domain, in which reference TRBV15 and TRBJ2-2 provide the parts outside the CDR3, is DAMVIQNPRYQVTQFGKPVTLSCSQTLNHNVMYWYQQKSSQAPKLLFHYYDKDFNNEADTPDNFQSRRPNTSFCFLDIRSPGLGDTAMYLCATSRDKGAGELFFGEGSRLTVL.

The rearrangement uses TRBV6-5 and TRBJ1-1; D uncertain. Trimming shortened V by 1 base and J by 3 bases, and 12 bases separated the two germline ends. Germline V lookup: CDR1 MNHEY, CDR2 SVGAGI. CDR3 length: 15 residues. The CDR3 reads CASSYYPVEYTEAFF. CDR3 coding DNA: TGTGCCAGCAGTTACTATCCGGTCGAATACACTGAAGCTTTCTTT.

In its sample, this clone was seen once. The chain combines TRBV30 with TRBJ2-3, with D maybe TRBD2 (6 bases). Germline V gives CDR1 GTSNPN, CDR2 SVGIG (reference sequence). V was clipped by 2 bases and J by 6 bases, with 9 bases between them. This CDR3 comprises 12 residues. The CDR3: CAWSPRGDTQYF. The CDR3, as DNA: TGTGCCTGGAGTCCCCGGGGGGATACGCAGTATTTT. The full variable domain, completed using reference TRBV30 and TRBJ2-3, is SQTIHQWPATLVQPVGSPLSLECTVEGTSNPNLYWYRQAAGRGLQLLFYSVGIGQISSEVPQNLSASRPQDRQFILSSKKLLLSDSGFYLCAWSPRGDTQYFGPGTRLTVL.

CDR3 bases: TGTGCCACTCCGGGACAGGGAACCCACGAGCAGTACTTC. This encodes CATPGQGTHEQYF. The chain employs TRBV27 and TRBJ2-7, with 9 bases matching TRBD1. The CDR3 runs to 13 residues. The trim removed 10 bases at V and 5 bases at J, leaving 9 bases unmatched. Germline lookup yields CDR1 MNHEY and CDR2 SMNVEV (reference sequence).

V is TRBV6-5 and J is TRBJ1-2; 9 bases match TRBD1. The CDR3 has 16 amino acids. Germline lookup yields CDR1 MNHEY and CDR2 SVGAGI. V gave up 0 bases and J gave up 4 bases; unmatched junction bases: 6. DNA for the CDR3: TGTGCCAGCAGTTACTCCGGACAGGGGACCTTCTATGGCTACACCTTC. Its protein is CASSYSGQGTFYGYTF.

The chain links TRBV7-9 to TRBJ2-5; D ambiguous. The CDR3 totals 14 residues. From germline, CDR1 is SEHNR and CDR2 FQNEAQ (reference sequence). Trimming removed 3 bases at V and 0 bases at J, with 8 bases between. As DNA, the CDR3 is TGTGCCAGCAGCTTCGACCGGGACCAAGAGACCCAGTACTTC. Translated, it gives CASSFDRDQETQYF.

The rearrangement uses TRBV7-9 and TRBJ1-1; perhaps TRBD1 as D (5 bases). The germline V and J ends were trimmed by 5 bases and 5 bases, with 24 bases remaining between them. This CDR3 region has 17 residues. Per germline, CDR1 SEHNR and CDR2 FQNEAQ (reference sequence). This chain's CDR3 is CASSHLKVFGGGTEAFF. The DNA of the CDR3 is TGTGCCAGCAGCCACCTCAAGGTGTTCGGGGGGGGAACTGAAGCTTTCTTT.

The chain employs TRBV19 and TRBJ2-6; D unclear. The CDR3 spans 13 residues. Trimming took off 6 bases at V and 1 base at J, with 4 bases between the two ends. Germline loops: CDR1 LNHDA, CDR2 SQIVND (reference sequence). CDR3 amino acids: CASRKSGANVLTF. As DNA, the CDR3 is TGTGCCAGTAGAAAGTCTGGGGCCAACGTCCTGACTTTC.

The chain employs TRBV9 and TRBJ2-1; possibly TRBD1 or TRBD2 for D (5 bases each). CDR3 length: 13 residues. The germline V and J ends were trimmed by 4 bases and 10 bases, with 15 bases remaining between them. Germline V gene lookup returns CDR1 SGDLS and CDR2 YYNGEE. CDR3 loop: CASSWDPQREQFF. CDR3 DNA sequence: TGTGCCAGCAGCTGGGACCCACAAAGGGAGCAGTTCTTC.

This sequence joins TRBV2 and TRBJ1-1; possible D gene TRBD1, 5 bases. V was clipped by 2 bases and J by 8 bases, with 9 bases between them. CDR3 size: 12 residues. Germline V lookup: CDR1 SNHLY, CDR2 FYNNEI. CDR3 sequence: CASSERWGEAFF. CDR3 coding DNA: TGTGCCAGCAGTGAAAGGTGGGGGGAAGCTTTCTTT.

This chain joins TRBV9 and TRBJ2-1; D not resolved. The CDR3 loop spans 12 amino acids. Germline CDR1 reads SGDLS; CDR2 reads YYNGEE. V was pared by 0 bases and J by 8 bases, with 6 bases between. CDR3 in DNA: TGTGCCAGCAGCGTAGGGGCCGATGAGCAGTTCTTC. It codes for CASSVGADEQFF.